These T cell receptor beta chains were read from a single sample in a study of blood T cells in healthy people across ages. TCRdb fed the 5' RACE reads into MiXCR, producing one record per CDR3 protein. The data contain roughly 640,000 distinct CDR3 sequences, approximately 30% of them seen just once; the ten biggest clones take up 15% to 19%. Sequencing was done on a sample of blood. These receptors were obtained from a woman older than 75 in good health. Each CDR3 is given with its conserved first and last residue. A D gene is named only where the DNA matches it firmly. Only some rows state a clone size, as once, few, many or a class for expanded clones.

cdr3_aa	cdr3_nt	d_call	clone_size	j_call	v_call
CASSQVLHQPQHF	TGCGCCAGCAGCCAAGTTTTGCATCAGCCCCAGCATTTT	-	-	TRBJ1-5	TRBV4-3
CASSGGLGAMNTEAFF	TGCGCCAGCAGCGGCGGACTGGGCGCAATGAACACTGAAGCTTTCTTT	-	-	TRBJ1-1	TRBV5-1
CASSPGRGVNQPQHF	TGTGCCAGCAGCCCCGGCAGGGGGGTCAATCAGCCCCAGCATTTT	TRBD1	-	TRBJ1-5	TRBV3-1
CSAIFHSYEQYF	TGCAGTGCCATATTCCACAGCTACGAGCAGTACTTC	-	many	TRBJ2-7	TRBV20-1
CASSRVSGERFF	TGTGCCAGCAGCCGGGTATCCGGGGAGCGGTTTTTT	-	-	TRBJ2-2	TRBV3-1
CASARGGNTQYF	TGTGCCAGCGCCCGAGGGGGAAATACGCAGTATTTT	-	once	TRBJ2-3	TRBV7-2
CASSWGRGQYNEQFF	TGTGCCAGCAGCTGGGGGAGGGGGCAATACAATGAGCAGTTCTTC	-	many	TRBJ2-1	TRBV28
CASAKSGSNTGELFF	TGTGCCAGCGCGAAGAGCGGATCGAACACCGGGGAGCTGTTTTTT	-	few	TRBJ2-2	TRBV7-3
CASTGGTANQPQHF	TGTGCCAGCACGGGAGGGACTGCGAATCAGCCCCAGCATTTT	-	-	TRBJ1-5	TRBV7-9
CSARDSRGPRREQYF	TGCAGTGCTAGAGATTCTCGTGGCCCACGGAGAGAGCAGTACTTC	-	-	TRBJ2-7	TRBV20-1
CASSLVTGGKETQYF	TGTGCTAGCAGCTTAGTCACAGGGGGCAAGGAGACCCAGTACTTC	TRBD1	many	TRBJ2-5	TRBV7-7
CASSQGSVPEAFF	TGTGCCAGCAGCCAGGGTTCGGTTCCTGAAGCTTTCTTT	-	few	TRBJ1-1	TRBV4-2
CSVPERGLGNEQFF	TGCAGCGTTCCTGAGCGGGGACTGGGAAATGAGCAGTTCTTC	TRBD2	-	TRBJ2-1	TRBV29-1
CASRTASADTQYF	TGTGCCAGCAGAACGGCGAGCGCAGATACGCAGTATTTT	-	-	TRBJ2-3	TRBV12-3/TRBV12-4
CASSFPRRDDTQYF	TGTGCCAGCAGCTTTCCAAGGCGGGACGATACGCAGTATTTT	-	many	TRBJ2-3	TRBV5-6
CASSYSDRSKEAFF	TGTGCCAGCAGTTACTCGGACAGGAGTAAAGAAGCTTTCTTT	TRBD1	few	TRBJ1-1	TRBV6-6
CASRAHSNQPQHF	TGTGCCAGCCGCGCCCATAGCAATCAGCCCCAGCATTTT	-	many	TRBJ1-5	TRBV19
CASSHSGLTTDTQYF	TGCGCCAGCAGCCACTCGGGCCTAACGACAGATACGCAGTATTTT	-	-	TRBJ2-3	TRBV4-1
CATSRAGQGVTDTQYF	TGTGCCACCAGCAGAGCCGGACAGGGGGTCACAGATACGCAGTATTTT	TRBD1	many	TRBJ2-3	TRBV15
CSAREWKTDTQYF	TGCAGTGCTAGAGAATGGAAAACAGATACGCAGTATTTT	-	many	TRBJ2-3	TRBV20-1
CSVVQGLETQYF	TGCAGCGTTGTACAGGGGCTGGAGACCCAGTACTTC	TRBD1	-	TRBJ2-5	TRBV29-1
CASRTGTGPTGQYF	TGTGCCAGCAGAACCGGGACAGGCCCTACGGGGCAGTACTTC	TRBD1	many	TRBJ2-7	TRBV12-3/TRBV12-4
CASSLLRQGNGYTF	TGTGCCAGCAGTTTATTACGGCAGGGGAATGGCTACACCTTC	-	-	TRBJ1-2	TRBV12-3/TRBV12-4
CASSQGTGVGGYTF	TGTGCCAGCAGCCAAGGGACAGGGGTAGGAGGCTACACCTTC	TRBD1	many	TRBJ1-2	TRBV3-1